A single sample is the source of the 23 T cell receptor beta chains below, sequenced in a study of T cells in narcolepsy. Libraries were prepared by immunoSEQ multiplex PCR; TCRdb keeps only in-frame clonotypes and omits some of them. Altogether fewer than 35,000 clones are present, 70% to 80% being singletons, with the ten largest covering under 1.2%. Source material: CD45RA- memory CD4+ T cells from PBMCs. Receptors were obtained from a human donor with narcolepsy.

The chain employs TRBV5-4 and TRBJ2-7, with D possibly matching TRBD1 (5 bases). Trimming stripped 1 base from V and 5 bases from J, with 16 bases between. The CDR3 contains 15 residues. Germline V gene data show CDR1 as SGHNT and CDR2 as YYREEE (reference sequence). In DNA, the CDR3 is TGTGCCAGCAGCTTGAATGTTGTCAGGGCCGACGAGCAGTACTTC. This encodes CASSLNVVRADEQYF.

The chain recombines TRBV19 with TRBJ1-1, with 9 bases fitting TRBD1. Germline V gives CDR1 LNHDA, CDR2 SQIVND (reference sequence). The CDR3 totals 17 residues. V lost 1 base to trimming and J lost 4 bases; unmatched junction nucleotides: 10. The CDR3 DNA is TGTGCCAGTAGTATAGGAAGGGACAGGGTAACGGGCACTGAAGCTTTCTTT. Amino acid sequence: CASSIGRDRVTGTEAFF. The full variable domain, completed using reference TRBV19 and TRBJ1-1, is DGGITQSPKYLFRKEGQNVTLSCEQNLNHDAMYWYRQDPGQGLRLIYYSQIVNDFQKGDIAEGYSVSREKKESFPLTVTSAQKNPTAFYLCASSIGRDRVTGTEAFFGQGTRLTVV.

On this clone itself: Additional DNA sequences in this sample encode the identical CDR3. The chain carries TRBV7-2 and TRBJ1-1; the D is unclear. The CDR3 extends over 13 amino acids. Trimming removed 1 base from V and 6 bases from J, with 9 bases in between. Germline V gene sequence: CDR1 SGHTA, CDR2 FQGNSA. CDR3 sequence: CASSLGGRAEAFF. The DNA for the CDR3 is TGTGCCAGCAGCTTAGGGGGAAGAGCTGAAGCTTTCTTT. Drawing the rest from reference TRBV7-2 and TRBJ1-1, the complete variable domain is GAGVSQSPSNKVTEKGKDVELRCDPISGHTALYWYRQSLGQGLEFLIYFQGNSAPDKSGLPSDRFSAERTGGSVSTLTIQRTQQEDSAVYLCASSLGGRAEAFFGQGTRLTVV.

The chain is built from TRBV2 and TRBJ2-7, with D tentatively TRBD1 or TRBD2 (6 bases each). The V and J ends lost 6 bases and 0 bases respectively, with 9 bases between them. CDR3 length: 13 amino acids. Germline V gives CDR1 SNHLY, CDR2 FYNNEI. DNA for the CDR3: TGTGCCAGCAGGAGGGGGGTCTCCTACGAGCAGTACTTC. It yields the protein CASRRGVSYEQYF.

This chain links TRBV9 with TRBJ1-1; D is unresolved. Germline CDR1 reads SGDLS; CDR2 reads YYNGEE. The CDR3 is made up of 14 amino acids. With 3 bases removed from V and 1 base from J, the gap between germline ends came to 10 bases. The CDR3 DNA reads as TGTGCCAGCAGCGAGACACCTAAGAACACTGAAGCTTTCTTT. It codes for CASSETPKNTEAFF.

This sequence joins TRBV19 and TRBJ2-7; 7 bases are shared with TRBD2. Germline V gene lookup returns CDR1 LNHDA and CDR2 SQIVND (reference sequence). V was pared by 7 bases and J by 2 bases, with 11 bases of the junction left unmatched. The CDR3 runs 15 residues. The CDR3 is CASTGGPGGTYEQYF. Here the CDR3 DNA reads TGTGCCAGTACCGGGGGTCCGGGAGGTACCTACGAGCAGTACTTC.

This clone has only a few counts. This chain links TRBV27 with TRBJ2-7; tentative D call: TRBD2 (6 bases). There are 17 residues in the CDR3. Germline V lookup: CDR1 MNHEY, CDR2 SMNVEV (reference sequence). Trimming shortened V by 2 bases and J by 3 bases, and 20 bases separated the two germline ends. CDR3 sequence (DNA): TGTGCCAGCAGTTTAGCTAGCGCACACCATATAAACTACGAGCAGTACTTC. Amino acids: CASSLASAHHINYEQYF.

The chain joins TRBV30 to TRBJ2-3; 9 nucleotides line up with TRBD2. Germline V gene data show CDR1 as GTSNPN and CDR2 as SVGIG (reference sequence). The V and J ends lost 2 bases and 0 bases, in that order; junction bases with no gene match: 6. There are 16 residues in the CDR3. The CDR3 DNA is TGTGCCTGGAGTATCGGTACTAGCGGGAGCACAGATACGCAGTATTTT. Amino acids: CAWSIGTSGSTDTQYF.

V usage is TRBV4-1 and J usage is TRBJ2-3, with unresolved D. The CDR3 is made up of 13 amino acids. Trimming took 1 base from V and 2 from J, leaving 4 bases between them. Germline V gene lookup returns CDR1 MGHRA and CDR2 YSYEKL. The CDR3, as DNA: TGCGCCAGCAGCCAAGGGTTCACAGATACGCAGTATTTT. It is translated as CASSQGFTDTQYF.

This clone appeared once. The rearrangement links TRBV9 to TRBJ1-5, with D possibly being TRBD1 (5 bases). This CDR3 spans 19 amino acids. The germline gives CDR1 SGDLS, CDR2 YYNGEE. The V end was cut by 3 bases, the J end by 5 bases, with 27 bases between. This chain's CDR3 is CASSAPGPGSVVVHQPQHF. DNA of the CDR3: TGTGCCAGCAGCGCCCCGGGACCGGGTTCGGTTGTCGTACATCAGCCCCAGCATTTT.

The chain joins TRBV25-1 to TRBJ1-1, with 12 bases identical to TRBD1. The germline V gene has CDR1 MGHDK and CDR2 SYGVNS. V lost 5 bases, J lost 4 bases, and 14 bases stayed unmatched. The CDR3 extends over 18 amino acids. CDR3 DNA: TGTGCCAGCAGTCCCCTTAGGGGGACAGGGGGCGCGACCACTGAAGCTTTCTTT. It specifies CASSPLRGTGGATTEAFF.

The rearrangement uses TRBV18 and TRBJ2-3; no definite D call. Germline lookup yields CDR1 KGHSH and CDR2 LQKENI. V was pared by 5 bases and J by 3 bases, with 3 bases between. This CDR3 spans 11 amino acids. The CDR3 spells CASSETDTQYF. In nucleotides, the CDR3 is TGTGCCAGCTCAGAGACAGATACGCAGTATTTT.

The chain employs TRBV5-4 and TRBJ1-1; D call uncertain. V was cut by 4 bases and J by 4 bases, with 11 bases left in between. The CDR3 has 13 amino acids. CDR1 SGHNT and CDR2 YYREEE come from the germline V gene (reference sequence). CDR3 region: CASSRKFATEAFF. In DNA, the CDR3 is TGTGCCAGCAGCCGGAAATTTGCCACTGAAGCTTTCTTT.

V gene TRBV4-1 combines with J gene TRBJ2-5, with 8 bases identical to TRBD2. This CDR3 is built from 16 residues. Germline V gives CDR1 MGHRA, CDR2 YSYEKL. V gave up 1 base and J gave up 4 bases; unmatched junction bases: 8. CDR3 loop: CASSQVVSGERETQYF. CDR3 sequence (DNA): TGCGCCAGCAGCCAAGTTGTTAGCGGGGAACGAGAGACCCAGTACTTC.

The rearrangement uses TRBV6-6 and TRBJ1-3, with unresolved D. There are 16 residues in the CDR3. Trimming stripped 6 bases from V and 0 bases from J, with 15 bases between. From germline, CDR1 is MNHNY and CDR2 SVGAGI (reference sequence). The CDR3 here is CASSNPAGNSGNTIYF. The CDR3 DNA is TGTGCCAGCAGCAACCCTGCCGGGAACTCTGGAAACACCATATATTTT.

V is TRBV2 and J is TRBJ2-1; 9 nucleotides line up with TRBD1. The CDR3 contains 14 residues. CDR1 is SNHLY and CDR2 is FYNNEI in the germline V gene. Trimming took 6 bases from V and 0 from J; bases not matched to a gene: 0. This chain's CDR3 is CASRTGGSYNEQFF. The CDR3 nucleotides are TGTGCCAGCAGGACAGGGGGCTCCTACAATGAGCAGTTCTTC.

This clone has just one count. The CDR3 reads CASSPGLAAQETQYF. The DNA for the CDR3 is TGTGCCAGCAGTCCGGGACTAGCGGCCCAAGAGACCCAGTACTTC. This chain uses TRBV27 with TRBJ2-5; the match to TRBD2 covers 11 bases. The CDR3 has 15 residues. The V gene's germline CDR1 is MNHEY and CDR2 SMNVEV (reference sequence). Trimming took 5 bases from V and 1 from J; bases not matched to a gene: 3.

The chain combines TRBV11-3 with TRBJ1-1; D gene ambiguous. Trimming stripped 5 bases from V and 3 bases from J, with 13 bases between. The CDR3 has 14 amino acids. The germline CDR1 and CDR2 sequences are SGHNT and YENEEA. In DNA, the CDR3 is TGTGCCAGCAGCCTCCAAGACGGCTACACTGAAGCTTTCTTT. It translates to CASSLQDGYTEAFF. The full variable domain, with the rest looked up from reference TRBV11-3 and TRBJ1-1, is EAGVVQSPRYKIIEKKQPVAFWCNPISGHNTLYWYLQNLGQGPELLIRYENEEAVDDSQLPKDRFSAERLKGVDSTLKIQPAELGDSAVYLCASSLQDGYTEAFFGQGTRLTVV.

This clone was counted only a few times. This chain connects TRBV11-1 to TRBJ2-1; tentative D call: TRBD2 (5 bases). The CDR3 is made up of 13 amino acids. Trimming took off 5 bases at V and 8 bases at J, with 13 bases between the two ends. Germline CDR1 SGHAT, CDR2 FQDESV (reference sequence). The CDR3: CASSRTRFDEQFF. DNA for the CDR3: TGTGCCAGCAGCCGTACTAGATTTGATGAGCAGTTCTTC.

The rearrangement uses TRBV5-5 and TRBJ2-1; D remains ambiguous. The ends were cut back, 1 base at V and 2 bases at J, with 10 bases in the middle. The CDR3 has 15 amino acids. Germline V lookup: CDR1 SGHKS, CDR2 YYEKEE (reference sequence). CDR3 DNA sequence: TGTGCCAGCAGCTTGATGGGCAACGCCTACAATGAGCAGTTCTTC. This gives the protein CASSLMGNAYNEQFF.

The V and J genes are TRBV7-2 and TRBJ2-3; weak D call: TRBD2 (6 bases). Trimming stripped 1 base from V and 1 base from J, with 9 bases between. Germline V gene lookup returns CDR1 SGHTA and CDR2 FQGNSA. This CDR3 has 15 amino acids. This CDR3 reads CASSLVASGTDTQYF. Written as DNA, the CDR3 is TGTGCCAGCAGCTTAGTTGCTAGCGGCACAGATACGCAGTATTTT.

Details on this clone: Other DNA variants within this sample encode the same CDR3. The rearrangement uses TRBV5-4 and TRBJ2-5; D remains unclear. V gave up 1 base and J gave up 3 bases, with 4 bases separating them. CDR3 length: 12 residues. The germline V gene encodes CDR1 SGHNT and CDR2 YYREEE (reference sequence). In DNA, the CDR3 is TGTGCCAGCAGCTTGCCGAAAGAGACCCAGTACTTC. Its translation: CASSLPKETQYF.

The rearrangement uses TRBV6-5 and TRBJ2-1; the D gene is possibly TRBD2 (5 bases). Germline V gene data show CDR1 as MNHEY and CDR2 as SVGAGI. The CDR3 has 14 amino acids. V was cut by 6 bases and J by 4 bases, with 13 bases left in between. This chain's CDR3 is CASSPIREYNEQFF. The CDR3 nucleotides are TGTGCCAGCAGCCCAATCCGGGAATACAATGAGCAGTTCTTC.